These T cell receptor beta chains were read from a single sample in a study of T cells in Graves' hyperthyroidism and ophthalmopathy. TCRdb passed the multiplex PCR reads through MiXCR, listing each CDR3 protein once. The table has over 350,000 distinct CDR3 sequences, around 15% seen once. Sequenced input: blood. The origin of the receptors is a man in his forties or fifties with Graves' ophthalmopathy. CDR3s leave out the opening cysteine and the closing phenylalanine or tryptophan.

TRBV27,TRBJ1-1,ASRGRGGTRRAEAF
TRBV20-1,TRBJ2-1,SAKDLGLEQF
TRBV20-1,TRBJ2-1,SARTPWTSAFDEQF
TRBV27,TRBJ2-1,ASSYIQGNEQF
TRBV6-1,TRBJ2-2,ASRSYRPELLNTGELF
TRBV29-1,TRBJ1-2,SVERGIYGYT
TRBV20-1,TRBJ2-7,SARGRVGSYEQY
TRBV11-1,TRBJ2-5,ASSLQRVQETQY
TRBV10-3,TRBJ2-3,AITGREADTQY
TRBV19,TRBJ1-2,ASEGIYGYT
TRBV12-3/TRBV12-4,TRBJ2-7,ASSLQVGTSAYEQY
TRBV9,TRBJ2-2,ASGAGYTGELF
TRBV13,TRBJ2-7,ASSSTLGLAGVAEQY
TRBV20-1,TRBJ2-3,SAIPSTSDGTDTQY
TRBV11-2,TRBJ2-1,ASSLKTSGIMGSYNEQF
TRBV7-2,TRBJ2-7,ASSLEDSSYEQY
TRBV28,TRBJ1-6,ASRTGGDRKPLH
TRBV3-1,TRBJ2-5,ASSSLGLGEETQY
TRBV29-1,TRBJ2-7,SVEDYNGQSSYEQY
TRBV29-1,TRBJ2-5,SVEDRKRTQY
TRBV7-3,TRBJ2-3,ASSIDSGSTDTQY
TRBV20-1,TRBJ2-7,SARRGGLAGGYSYEQY
TRBV9,TRBJ2-7,ASSVGTGSSYEQY
TRBV4-2,TRBJ2-5,ASSQTGLIQETQY
TRBV7-2,TRBJ2-3,ASSLTGGRSDTQY
TRBV7-3,TRBJ2-4,ASSSRTSGRATSKNIQY
TRBV11-2,TRBJ1-1,ASSQVPGGPGGTEAF
TRBV10-3,TRBJ1-1,ATCRDYANTEAF
TRBV12-3/TRBV12-4,TRBJ1-4,ASSVAGETNEKLF
TRBV5-4,TRBJ2-7,ASSRPVAGHEQY
TRBV10-3,TRBJ2-7,AISEDEILGGSYEQY
TRBV20-1,TRBJ2-7,SARVPPFTPSEQY
TRBV10-3,TRBJ1-1,AISEPGQSTEAF
TRBV20-1,TRBJ2-7,SGGGGGGGTISYEQY
TRBV11-2,TRBJ2-5,ASSRPTSGQETQY
TRBV12-5,TRBJ2-6,ASGLVLGGGGANVLT
TRBV5-4,TRBJ2-2,ASSFPGLADQQRELF
TRBV12-3/TRBV12-4,TRBJ1-4,ASRLGQGNEKLF
TRBV28,TRBJ2-2,ASSPSHTPWDTANTGELF
TRBV2,TRBJ2-4,ASSSRRGIDIQY
TRBV11-2,TRBJ2-2,ASSLDSGRAGTGELF
TRBV7-9,TRBJ1-1,ASSRVLRGRTEAF
TRBV5-1,TRBJ1-1,ASSLGDRGWNTEAF
TRBV29-1,TRBJ2-1,SVDGKSSYNEQF
TRBV14,TRBJ2-1,ASSPLQGREQF